This entry lists 2 T cell receptor beta chains sequenced from one sample in a study of cytomegalovirus exposure and HLA in healthy donors. Primers for the PCR totalled 60 Vbeta and 13 Jbeta. Measured with immunoSEQ multiplex PCR; TCRdb has only the in-frame clones, and not every one. The data contain roughly 180,000 clones, around 76% of them singletons. The sample was PBMCs. Receptor source: a young woman in good health and CMV-seropositive.

The gene calls are TRBV5-4 and TRBJ1-2; 7 bases are a match to TRBD1. CDR3 length equals 15 residues. The germline gives CDR1 SGHNT, CDR2 YYREEE (reference sequence). V trimming: 0 bases; J trimming: 4 bases; junction bases outside the gene matches: 6. CDR3 protein: CASSLERDSGYGYTF. CDR3 DNA sequence: TGTGCCAGCAGCTTGGAAAGGGACAGTGGCTATGGCTACACCTTC.

The V gene is TRBV28, the J gene TRBJ2-5; the match to TRBD2 covers 9 bases. The CDR3 is 14 amino acids. V shed 2 bases, J shed 4 bases, and the junction held 2 bases outside the gene matches. CDR1 is MDHEN, CDR2 SYDVKM, per germline. The DNA of the CDR3 is TGTGCCAGCAGTTTAGCGGGGGGGCGAGAGACCCAGTACTTC. Amino acid sequence: CASSLAGGRETQYF.